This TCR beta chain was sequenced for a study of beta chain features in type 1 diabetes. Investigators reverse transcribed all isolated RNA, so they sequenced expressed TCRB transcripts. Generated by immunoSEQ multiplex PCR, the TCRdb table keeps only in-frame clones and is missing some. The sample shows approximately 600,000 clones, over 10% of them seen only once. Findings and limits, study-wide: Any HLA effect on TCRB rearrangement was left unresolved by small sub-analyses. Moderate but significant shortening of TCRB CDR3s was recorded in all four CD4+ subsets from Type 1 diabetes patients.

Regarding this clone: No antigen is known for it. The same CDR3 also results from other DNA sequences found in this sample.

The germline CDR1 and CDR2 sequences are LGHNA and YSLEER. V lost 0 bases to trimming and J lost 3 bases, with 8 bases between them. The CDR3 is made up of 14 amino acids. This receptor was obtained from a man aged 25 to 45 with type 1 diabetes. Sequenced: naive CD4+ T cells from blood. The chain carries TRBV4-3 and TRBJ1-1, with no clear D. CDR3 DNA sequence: TGCGCCAGCAGCCAAGATCCTCGGGACACTGAAGCTTTCTTT. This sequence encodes CASSQDPRDTEAFF.